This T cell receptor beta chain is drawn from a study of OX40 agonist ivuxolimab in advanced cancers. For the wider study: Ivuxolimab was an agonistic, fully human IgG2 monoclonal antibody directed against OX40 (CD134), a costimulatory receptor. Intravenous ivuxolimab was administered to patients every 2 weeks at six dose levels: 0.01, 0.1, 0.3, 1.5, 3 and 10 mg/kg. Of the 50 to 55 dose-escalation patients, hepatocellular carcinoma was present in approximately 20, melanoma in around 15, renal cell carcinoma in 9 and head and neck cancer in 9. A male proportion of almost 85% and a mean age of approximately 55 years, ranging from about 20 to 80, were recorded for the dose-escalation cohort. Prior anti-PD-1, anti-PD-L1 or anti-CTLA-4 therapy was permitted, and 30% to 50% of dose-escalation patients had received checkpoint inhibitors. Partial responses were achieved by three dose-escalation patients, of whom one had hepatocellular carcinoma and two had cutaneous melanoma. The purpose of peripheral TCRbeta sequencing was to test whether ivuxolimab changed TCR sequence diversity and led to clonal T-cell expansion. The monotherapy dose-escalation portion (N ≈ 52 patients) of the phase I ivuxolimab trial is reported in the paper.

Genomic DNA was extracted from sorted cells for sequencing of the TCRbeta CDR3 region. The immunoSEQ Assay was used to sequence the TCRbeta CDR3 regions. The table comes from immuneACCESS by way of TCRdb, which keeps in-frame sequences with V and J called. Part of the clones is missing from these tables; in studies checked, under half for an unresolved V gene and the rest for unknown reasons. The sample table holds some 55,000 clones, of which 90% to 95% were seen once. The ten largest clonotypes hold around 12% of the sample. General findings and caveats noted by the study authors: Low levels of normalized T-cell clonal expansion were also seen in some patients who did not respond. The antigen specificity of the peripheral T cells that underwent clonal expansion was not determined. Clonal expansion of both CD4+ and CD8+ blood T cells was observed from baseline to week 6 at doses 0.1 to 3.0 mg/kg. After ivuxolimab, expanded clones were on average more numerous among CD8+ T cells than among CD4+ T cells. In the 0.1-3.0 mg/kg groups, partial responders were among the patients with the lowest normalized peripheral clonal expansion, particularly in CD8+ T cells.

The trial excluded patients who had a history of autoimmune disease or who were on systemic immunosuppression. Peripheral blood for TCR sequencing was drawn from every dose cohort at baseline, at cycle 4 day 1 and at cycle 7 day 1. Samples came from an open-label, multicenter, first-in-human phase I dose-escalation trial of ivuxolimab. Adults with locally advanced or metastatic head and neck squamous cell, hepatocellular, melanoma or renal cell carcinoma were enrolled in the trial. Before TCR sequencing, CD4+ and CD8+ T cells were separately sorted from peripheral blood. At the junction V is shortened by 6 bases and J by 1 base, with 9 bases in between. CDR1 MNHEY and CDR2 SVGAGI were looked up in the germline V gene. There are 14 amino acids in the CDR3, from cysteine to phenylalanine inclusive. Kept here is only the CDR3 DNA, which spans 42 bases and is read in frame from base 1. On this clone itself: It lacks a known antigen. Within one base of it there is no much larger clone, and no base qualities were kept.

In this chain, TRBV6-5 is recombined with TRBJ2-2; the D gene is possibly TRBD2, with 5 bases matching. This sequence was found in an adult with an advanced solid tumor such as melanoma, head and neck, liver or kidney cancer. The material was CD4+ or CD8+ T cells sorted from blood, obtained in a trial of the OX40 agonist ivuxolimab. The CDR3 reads CASRRTRNTGELFF. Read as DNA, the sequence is TGTGCCAGCAGACGAACTAGGAACACCGGGGAGCTGTTTTTT.